Each of the 27 T cell receptor beta chains below was sequenced from the same sample in a study of patients and donors after allogeneic stem cell transplantation. TCRdb re-called the RT-PCR reads with MiXCR, one entry per CDR3 protein. The sample has around 200,000 distinct CDR3 sequences, about 37% seen once. Material for sequencing was blood, either unsorted or a sorted T cell fraction (not recorded which). Every receptor here comes from a human donor who was either an allogeneic HSCT recipient or a stem cell or donor lymphocyte infusion donor (not recorded which). It is not recorded whose cells these are; they may come from a transplant donor.

This clonotype was observed a handful of times. The CDR3 loop reads CASSLGQTNEKLFF. DNA of the CDR3: TGTGCCAGCAGTTTGGGGCAGACTAATGAAAAACTGTTTTTT. The genes are TRBV12-3 or TRBV12-4 and TRBJ1-4, with D perhaps TRBD1 (5 bases). This CDR3 has 14 amino acids. Trimming removed 3 bases from V and 2 bases from J, with 7 bases in between.

Many counts were recorded for this clonotype. This chain joins TRBV29-1 and TRBJ2-1; no reliable D call. Looked up from germline, CDR1 is SQVTM and CDR2 is ANQGSEA. The CDR3 totals 15 residues. V dropped 1 base and J dropped 1 base, with 11 bases sitting between them. CDR3 sequence reads: CSVEGGRVSYNEQFF. The CDR3 DNA follows: TGCAGCGTTGAAGGGGGAAGGGTGTCCTACAATGAGCAGTTCTTC.

The table lists this clonotype with a few counts. The rearrangement links TRBV10-3 to TRBJ1-5; weak D call: TRBD1 (6 bases). This CDR3 is 13 amino acids long. In germline, CDR1 is ENHRY, CDR2 SYGVKD. V gave up 10 bases and J gave up 6 bases, with 16 bases separating them. In DNA, the CDR3 is TGTGCCACCAAGACAGGCCAATCTCAGCCCCAGCATTTT. Residues: CATKTGQSQPQHF.

The chain recombines TRBV6-5 with TRBJ2-6, with no clear D. The CDR3 totals 13 residues. The germline V gene has CDR1 MNHEY and CDR2 SVGAGI. The CDR3 region has the DNA TGTGCAGCCGCCCCGACTGAGGCCAACGTCCTGACTTTC. As protein: CAAAPTEANVLTF.

This chain connects TRBV5-5 to TRBJ2-4; no firm D call. The ends were cut back, 4 bases at V and 8 bases at J, with 7 bases in the middle. Per the germline V gene, CDR1 is SGHKS and CDR2 is YYEKEE (reference sequence). The length of the CDR3 is 11 residues. DNA for the CDR3: TGTGCCAGCAGCAACGAGGACATTCAGTACTTC. Translating it yields CASSNEDIQYF. Full variable domain (rest looked up from reference TRBV5-5 and TRBJ2-4): DAGVTQSPTHLIKTRGQQVTLRCSPISGHKSVSWYQQVLGQGPQFIFQYYEKEERGRGNFPDRFSARQFPNYSSELNVNALLLGDSALYLCASSNEDIQYFGAGTRLSVL.

The gene calls are TRBV10-1 and TRBJ2-7; tentative D call: TRBD1 (5 bases). Germline assignment: CDR1 WNHNN and CDR2 SYGVQD (reference sequence). Deletions cut 4 bases from V and 2 bases from J, with 9 bases between. This CDR3 is 13 amino acids long. This CDR3 reads CASSVGVTYEQYF. CDR3 nucleotide sequence: TGCGCCAGCAGTGTAGGGGTTACCTACGAGCAGTACTTC.

This clonotype was found a few times. This chain uses TRBV27 with TRBJ2-4; maybe TRBD1 (5 bases). The CDR3 length is 13 residues. Trimming cost V 6 bases and J 8 bases, with 14 bases left between them. CDR1 and CDR2 from the germline V gene are MNHEY and SMNVEV (reference sequence). The CDR3 nucleotides read TGTGCCAGCAGATCAGGGTCTTCGGACATTCAGTACTTC. This encodes CASRSGSSDIQYF.

CDR3 sequence reads: CASSRGVRRNEKLFF. The DNA for the CDR3 is TGTGCCAGCAGCAGAGGGGTTAGGAGGAATGAAAAACTGTTTTTT. J is TRBJ1-4 and V is TRBV6-5; D perhaps matches TRBD1 (5 bases). The CDR3 has 15 amino acids. The ends were cut back, 6 bases at V and 5 bases at J, with 16 bases in the middle. The germline CDR1 and CDR2 sequences are MNHEY and SVGAGI.

This clonotype was detected a few times. V gene TRBV29-1 combines with J gene TRBJ1-1, with 11 bases aligning to TRBD1. This CDR3 region has 15 residues. Germline CDR1 reads SQVTM; CDR2 reads ANQGSEA. V lost 7 bases to trimming and J lost 4 bases; unmatched junction nucleotides: 11. CDR3: CSAISRDRGSTEAFF. The CDR3 region has the DNA TGCAGCGCCATCAGCCGGGACAGGGGGAGCACTGAAGCTTTCTTT.

In its sample, this clonotype was seen a few times. The chain employs TRBV27 and TRBJ2-7; TRBD2 matches at 9 bases. Germline CDR1 is MNHEY and CDR2 is SMNVEV (reference sequence). The CDR3 consists of 14 residues. Unmatched junction bases numbered 5, after V lost 5 bases and J lost 3 bases. This chain's CDR3 is CASSVSGGIYEQYF. CDR3 sequence (DNA): TGTGCCAGCAGTGTAAGCGGGGGGATCTACGAGCAGTACTTC.

The rearrangement links TRBV5-1 to TRBJ1-2, with TRBD1 matching over 9 bases. The ends lost 3 bases at V and 0 bases at J; junction bases unmatched: 6. The germline V gene encodes CDR1 SGHRS and CDR2 YFSETQ. The CDR3 is made up of 16 amino acids. CDR3 in amino acids: CASSYGQGSANYGYTF. CDR3 bases: TGCGCCAGCAGCTACGGACAGGGGTCAGCTAACTATGGCTACACCTTC. The full variable domain, its missing parts supplied by reference TRBV5-1 and TRBJ1-2, is KAGVTQTPRYLIKTRGQQVTLSCSPISGHRSVSWYQQTPGQGLQFLFEYFSETQRNKGNFPGRFSGRQFSNSRSEMNVSTLELGDSALYLCASSYGQGSANYGYTFGSGTRLTVV.

This clonotype was seen a handful of times. This sequence joins TRBV20-1 and TRBJ1-1; D gene unclear. The CDR3 length is 14 residues. Germline CDR1 reads DFQATT; CDR2 reads SNEGSKA (reference sequence). Trimming shortened V by 2 bases and J by 3 bases, and 13 bases separated the two germline ends. CDR3 sequence reads: CSARSPGWDTEAFF. The DNA for the CDR3 is TGCAGTGCTAGAAGTCCGGGATGGGACACTGAAGCTTTCTTT.

The V call is TRBV5-6, the J call TRBJ1-4; TRBD1 matches 7 bases. The CDR3 runs to 18 residues. Looked up from germline, CDR1 is SGHDT and CDR2 is YYEEEE. The V and J ends lost 4 bases and 0 bases, in that order; junction bases with no gene match: 12. CDR3 residues: CASSRYRGGYATNEKLFF. CDR3 nucleotides: TGTGCCAGCAGCCGCTACAGGGGCGGTTATGCAACTAATGAAAAACTGTTTTTT.

This clonotype appeared a few times. V gene TRBV5-6 combines with J gene TRBJ1-2; no reliable D call. The CDR3 is made up of 13 amino acids. CDR1 and CDR2 from the germline V gene are SGHDT and YYEEEE. Trimming took off 2 bases at V and 8 bases at J, with 13 bases between the two ends. The CDR3 loop is CASSFQAGDGYTF. The CDR3 DNA sequence: TGTGCCAGCAGCTTCCAAGCAGGCGACGGCTACACCTTC.

The rearrangement joins TRBV29-1 to TRBJ1-1, with D perhaps TRBD1 (5 bases). The germline CDR1 and CDR2 sequences are SQVTM and ANQGSEA. V was clipped by 7 bases and J by 0 bases, with 15 bases between them. This CDR3 spans 14 amino acids. This CDR3 is CSATGPNMNTEAFF. The DNA of the CDR3 is TGCAGCGCTACGGGACCTAATATGAACACTGAAGCTTTCTTT.

The V gene is TRBV20-1, the J gene TRBJ2-7; 9 bases map to TRBD2. V lost 3 bases and J lost 6; bases outside the gene matches: 6. The CDR3 is 13 amino acids. The germline V gene encodes CDR1 DFQATT and CDR2 SNEGSKA (reference sequence). The DNA of the CDR3 is TGCAGTGCTAGGGTCCTAGCGGGGTTCGAGCAGTACTTC. It translates to CSARVLAGFEQYF.

This clonotype was counted between two and nine times. The chain employs TRBV6-5 and TRBJ1-2, with TRBD1 identical over 7 bases. J gave up 4 bases and V 2 bases, and 4 bases lay outside the gene matches. This CDR3 region has 14 residues. Germline CDR1 MNHEY, CDR2 SVGAGI. The CDR3 DNA follows: TGTGCCAGCAGTTACAGGGGGCTCGGCTATGGCTACACCTTC. Translation gives CASSYRGLGYGYTF.

This clonotype was detected a few times. The genes are TRBV15 and TRBJ1-6; D gene ambiguous. From germline, CDR1 is LNHNV and CDR2 YYDKDF (reference sequence). The CDR3 is 14 residues long. V shed 3 bases and J shed 10 bases, with 13 bases lying between them. CDR3 protein: CATSRDGRVSPLHF. CDR3 coding DNA: TGTGCCACCAGCAGGGATGGTAGAGTCTCACCCCTCCACTTT.

This chain uses TRBV29-1 with TRBJ1-2, with D perhaps matching TRBD1 (5 bases). Germline V lookup: CDR1 SQVTM, CDR2 ANQGSEA. The V end was cut by 1 base, the J end by 4 bases, with 10 bases between. The CDR3 is 13 residues long. The CDR3 region has the DNA TGCAGCGTTGAAGTTCAGGGTGGCTATGGCTACACCTTC. Its protein is CSVEVQGGYGYTF.

This clonotype appeared a few times. CDR3 in DNA: TGCAGCGCCGGGAGGGATTTCAGCACTGAAGCTTTCTTT. It encodes CSAGRDFSTEAFF. The V gene is TRBV29-1, the J gene TRBJ1-1; no definite D call. Germline V lookup: CDR1 SQVTM, CDR2 ANQGSEA. The V end was cut by 7 bases, the J end by 4 bases, with 16 bases between. This CDR3 spans 13 amino acids. Variable domain in full (rest from reference TRBV29-1 and TRBJ1-1): SAVISQKPSRDICQRGTSLTIQCQVDSQVTMMFWYRQQPGQSLTLIATANQGSEATYESGFVIDKFPISRPNLTFSTLTVSNMSPEDSSIYLCSAGRDFSTEAFFGQGTRLTVV.

The chain carries TRBV6-2 or TRBV6-3 and TRBJ2-2, with D tentatively TRBD1 or TRBD2 (6 bases each). V dropped 11 bases and J dropped 5 bases, with 18 bases sitting between them. The CDR3 is 14 residues long. Germline V gene data show CDR1 as MNHEY and CDR2 as SVGEGT. CDR3 residues: CACLGGAGTGELFF. CDR3 coding DNA: TGTGCCTGCCTGGGGGGCGCGGGTACCGGGGAGCTGTTTTTT.

The V call is TRBV15, the J call TRBJ1-1, with D possibly matching TRBD1 (5 bases). Germline lookup yields CDR1 LNHNV and CDR2 YYDKDF (reference sequence). The CDR3 is 15 amino acids. V was cut by 0 bases and J by 0 bases, with 8 bases left in between. CDR3 in DNA: TGTGCCACCAGCAGAGAGGGGACGTTGAACACTGAAGCTTTCTTT. Translated, it gives CATSREGTLNTEAFF. Full variable domain (outside the CDR3, taken from reference TRBV15 and TRBJ1-1): DAMVIQNPRYQVTQFGKPVTLSCSQTLNHNVMYWYQQKSSQAPKLLFHYYDKDFNNEADTPDNFQSRRPNTSFCFLDIRSPGLGDTAMYLCATSREGTLNTEAFFGQGTRLTVV.

In DNA, the CDR3 is TGTGCCAGCAGCTTAGCAGGGACAGAGACCCAGTACTTC. Translating it yields CASSLAGTETQYF. This sequence joins TRBV11-2 and TRBJ2-5; perhaps D is TRBD1 or TRBD2 (5 bases each). Germline-derived CDR1 and CDR2 are SGHAT and FQNNGV. The CDR3 extends over 13 amino acids. V lost 1 base to trimming and J lost 4 bases, with 7 bases between them.

The V and J genes are TRBV12-3 or TRBV12-4 and TRBJ1-5; D ambiguous. Between the trimmed V and J ends, which lost 1 base and 0 bases, there was a span of 7 bases. This CDR3 is 15 amino acids long. Here the CDR3 reads CASSLGRYSNQPQHF. CDR3 in DNA: TGTGCCAGCAGTTTAGGGAGGTATAGCAATCAGCCCCAGCATTTT.

This clonotype occurred a few times. V and J are TRBV5-1 and TRBJ2-7, with unresolved D. Trimming removed 0 bases from V and 5 bases from J, with 9 bases in between. CDR1 is SGHRS, CDR2 YFSETQ, per germline. There are 13 residues in the CDR3. The CDR3 coding sequence is TGCGCCAGCAGCTTGGTTGGGTTCAACGAGCAGTACTTC. Protein sequence: CASSLVGFNEQYF.

CDR3 loop: CASSPSSTGGGYGYTF. The DNA of the CDR3 is TGTGCCAGCAGCCCTAGCTCTACAGGGGGGGGCTATGGCTACACCTTC. This rearrangement joins TRBV11-2 to TRBJ1-2; 8 positions match TRBD1. V lost 5 bases and J lost 4; bases outside the gene matches: 12. CDR3 length: 16 residues. The germline gives CDR1 SGHAT, CDR2 FQNNGV. The whole variable domain, filled in from reference TRBV11-2 and TRBJ1-2, reads EAGVAQSPRYKIIEKRQSVAFWCNPISGHATLYWYQQILGQGPKLLIQFQNNGVVDDSQLPKDRFSAERLKGVDSTLKIQPAKLEDSAVYLCASSPSSTGGGYGYTFGSGTRLTVV.

By share, this clonotype counts as medium-sized. The rearrangement uses TRBV10-3 and TRBJ1-5, with TRBD1 matching over 9 bases. This CDR3 has 15 residues. V lost 3 bases and J lost 2; bases outside the gene matches: 2. The V gene's germline CDR1 is ENHRY and CDR2 SYGVKD. The CDR3 region has the DNA TGTGCCATCAGTGACAGGGACAGGGGCAATCAGCCCCAGCATTTT. This codes for CAISDRDRGNQPQHF.